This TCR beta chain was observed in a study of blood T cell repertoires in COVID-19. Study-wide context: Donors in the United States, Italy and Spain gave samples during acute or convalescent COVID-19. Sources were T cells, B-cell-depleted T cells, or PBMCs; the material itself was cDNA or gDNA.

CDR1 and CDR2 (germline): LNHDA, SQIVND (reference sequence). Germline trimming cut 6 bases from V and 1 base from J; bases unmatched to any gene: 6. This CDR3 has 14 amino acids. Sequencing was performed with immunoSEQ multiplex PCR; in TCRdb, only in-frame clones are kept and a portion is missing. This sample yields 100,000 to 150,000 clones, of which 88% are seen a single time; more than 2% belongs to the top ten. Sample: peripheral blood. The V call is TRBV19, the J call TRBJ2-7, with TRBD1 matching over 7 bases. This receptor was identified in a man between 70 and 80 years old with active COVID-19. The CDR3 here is CASSRGMGSYEQYF. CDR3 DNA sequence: TGTGCCAGTAGCAGGGGGATGGGGTCCTACGAGCAGTACTTC.